This TCR beta chain was observed in a study of Graves' ophthalmopathy and Graves' hyperthyroidism. Findings and caveats of the study: Ophthalmopathy versus stable hyperthyroidism: 13-signature model gave around 90% sensitivity, 75% to 82% specificity.

This clonotype occurred a few times. Its antigen is as yet unknown. The CDR3 covers 15 residues. V was pared by 1 base and J by 6 bases, with 12 bases between. Germline CDR1 LNHDA, CDR2 SQIVND (reference sequence). CDR3 regions of TCR beta were amplified from RNA transcripts. The workflow started with a first-round RT-PCR run with HTBI primers and then moved on to a second-round multiplex PCR. TCRdb ran MiXCR on the multiplex PCR reads and lists one entry per CDR3 protein. The profile shows about 500,000 distinct CDR3 sequences, roughly 39% of them singletons. The sample consisted of peripheral blood or thyroid tissue (not recorded which). The chain combines TRBV19 with TRBJ2-2; D is perhaps TRBD1 (5 bases). The source is an adult man with Graves' hyperthyroidism. The CDR3 nucleotides read TGTGCCAGTAGTATAGCCCAGGGTTTCGCCGGGGAGCTGTTTTTT. Its protein product is CASSIAQGFAGELFF.